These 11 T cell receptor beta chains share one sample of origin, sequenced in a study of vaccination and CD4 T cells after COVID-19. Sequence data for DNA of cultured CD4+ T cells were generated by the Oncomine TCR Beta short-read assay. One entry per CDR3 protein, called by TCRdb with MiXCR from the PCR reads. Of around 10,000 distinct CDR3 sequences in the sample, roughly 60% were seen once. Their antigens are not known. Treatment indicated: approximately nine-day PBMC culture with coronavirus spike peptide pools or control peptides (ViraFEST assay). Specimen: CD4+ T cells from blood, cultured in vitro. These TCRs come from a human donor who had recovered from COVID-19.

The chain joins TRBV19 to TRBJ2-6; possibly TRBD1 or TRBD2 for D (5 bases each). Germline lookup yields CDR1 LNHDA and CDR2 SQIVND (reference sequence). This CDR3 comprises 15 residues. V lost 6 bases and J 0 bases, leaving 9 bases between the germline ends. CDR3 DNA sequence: TGTGCCAGTAGGTTTGGGGGCTCTGGGGCCAACGTCCTGACTTTC. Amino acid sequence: CASRFGGSGANVLTF.

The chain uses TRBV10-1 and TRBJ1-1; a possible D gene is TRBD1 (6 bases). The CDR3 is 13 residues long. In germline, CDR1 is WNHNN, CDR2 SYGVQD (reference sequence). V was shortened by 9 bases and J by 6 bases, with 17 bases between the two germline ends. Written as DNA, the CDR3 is TGCGCCAGTAGATTACAGGGAGAATCTGAAGCTTTCTTT. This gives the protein CASRLQGESEAFF.

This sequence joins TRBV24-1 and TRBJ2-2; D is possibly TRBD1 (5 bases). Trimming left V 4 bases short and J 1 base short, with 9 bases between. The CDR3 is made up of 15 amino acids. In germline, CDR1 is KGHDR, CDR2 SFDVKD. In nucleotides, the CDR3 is TGTGCCACCAGTGACCTGGACAAGAACACCGGGGAGCTGTTTTTT. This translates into CATSDLDKNTGELFF.

The CDR3, as DNA: TGTGCCAGCAGCCCCCCAGGGGCAGAGTATGGCTACACCTTC. It encodes CASSPPGAEYGYTF. V gene TRBV6-2 or TRBV6-3 combines with J gene TRBJ1-2; maybe TRBD1 (6 bases). Germline CDR1 MNHEY, CDR2 SVGEGT. Trimming stripped 6 bases from V and 5 bases from J, with 16 bases between. The CDR3 loop spans 14 amino acids.

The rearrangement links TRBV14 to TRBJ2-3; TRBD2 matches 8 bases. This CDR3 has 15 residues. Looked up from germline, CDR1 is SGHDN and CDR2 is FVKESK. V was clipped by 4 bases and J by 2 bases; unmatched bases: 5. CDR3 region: CASSLQLAATDTQYF. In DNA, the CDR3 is TGTGCCAGCAGCCTACAACTAGCGGCCACAGATACGCAGTATTTT.

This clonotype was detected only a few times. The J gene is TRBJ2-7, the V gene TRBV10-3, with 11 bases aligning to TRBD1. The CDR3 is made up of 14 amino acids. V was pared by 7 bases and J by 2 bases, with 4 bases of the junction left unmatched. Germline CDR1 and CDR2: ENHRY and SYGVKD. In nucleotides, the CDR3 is TGTGCCATCACCCGGACAGGGGGCGCCTACGAGCAGTACTTC. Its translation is CAITRTGGAYEQYF.

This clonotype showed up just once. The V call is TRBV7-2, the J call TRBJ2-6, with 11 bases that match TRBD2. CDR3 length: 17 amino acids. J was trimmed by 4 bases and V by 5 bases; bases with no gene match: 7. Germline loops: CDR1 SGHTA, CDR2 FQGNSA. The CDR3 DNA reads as TGTGCCAGCAGCCCTAGGACTAGCGGGTTCGGGGCCAACGTCCTGACTTTC. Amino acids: CASSPRTSGFGANVLTF.

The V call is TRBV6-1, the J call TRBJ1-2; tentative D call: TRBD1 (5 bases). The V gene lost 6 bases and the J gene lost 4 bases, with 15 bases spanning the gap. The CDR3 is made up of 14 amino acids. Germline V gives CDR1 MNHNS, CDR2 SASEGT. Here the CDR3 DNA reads TGTGCCAGCAGGAACCTGGGGGGGTCCTATGGCTACACCTTC. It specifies CASRNLGGSYGYTF.

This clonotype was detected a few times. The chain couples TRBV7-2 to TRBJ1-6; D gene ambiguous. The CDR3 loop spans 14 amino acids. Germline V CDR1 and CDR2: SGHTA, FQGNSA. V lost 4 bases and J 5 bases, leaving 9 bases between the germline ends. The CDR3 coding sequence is TGTGCCAGCAGCTCCGCGCGCAATAATTCACCCCTCCACTTT. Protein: CASSSARNNSPLHF.

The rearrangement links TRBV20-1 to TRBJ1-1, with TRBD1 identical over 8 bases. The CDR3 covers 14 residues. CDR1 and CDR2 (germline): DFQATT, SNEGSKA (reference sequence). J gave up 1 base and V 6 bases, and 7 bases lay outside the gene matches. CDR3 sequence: CSADQGARNTEAFF. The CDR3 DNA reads TGCAGTGCCGACCAGGGGGCCAGGAACACTGAAGCTTTCTTT.

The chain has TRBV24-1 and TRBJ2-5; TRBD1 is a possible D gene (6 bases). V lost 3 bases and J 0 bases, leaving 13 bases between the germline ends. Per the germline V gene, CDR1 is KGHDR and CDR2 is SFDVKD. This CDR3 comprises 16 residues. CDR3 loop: CATSDPTGYDQETQYF. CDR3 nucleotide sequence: TGTGCCACCAGTGATCCAACAGGGTACGACCAAGAGACCCAGTACTTC.